The T cell receptor beta chain described here comes from a study of T cell changes during pregnancy in multiple sclerosis. This clone was recorded only once. In germline, CDR1 is LGHNA, CDR2 YNFKEQ. The V segment lost 0 bases and the J segment 3 bases; nucleotides outside the gene matches: 5. This CDR3 has 15 residues. Using immunoSEQ multiplex PCR, the repertoire was profiled, and TCRdb retains in-frame clones only, with some absent. The table lists under 95,000 clones, 85% to 95% of them singletons. The rearrangement uses TRBV4-2 and TRBJ2-7; 7 bases are shared with TRBD1. The specimen comprised peripheral blood, sampled in the second trimester of pregnancy. The TCR originated in a female donor in good health, enrolled as a control in a pregnancy study. The CDR3 DNA is TGTGCCAGCAGCCAAGATCGTCAGGGGGTCTACGAGCAGTACTTC. Encoded protein: CASSQDRQGVYEQYF.